The 8 T cell receptor beta chains in this list originate from one sample, sequenced in a study of blood T cell repertoires in COVID-19. Libraries were prepared by immunoSEQ multiplex PCR; TCRdb keeps only in-frame clonotypes and omits some of them. The sample includes around 700,000 clones, approximately 90% of them seen just once. Sample: peripheral blood. Receptors were obtained from a woman aged 18-35 years with acute or convalescent COVID-19.

The chain employs TRBV23-1 and TRBJ2-7; D is possibly TRBD2 (6 bases). TRBV23-1 is designated an ORF whose function remains uncertain. This CDR3 has 10 amino acids. The CDR3 loop is CAWEAYEQYF. For the CDR3, the DNA is TGCGCTTGGGAGGCATACGAGCAGTACTTC.

This chain joins TRBV19 and TRBJ1-1, with a tentative D call TRBD1 (5 bases). With 1 base removed from V and 7 bases from J, the gap between germline ends came to 10 bases. This CDR3 has 13 residues. Germline CDR1 is LNHDA and CDR2 is SQIVND (reference sequence). The CDR3 loop reads CASSIGTRGEAFF. In nucleotides, the CDR3 is TGTGCCAGTAGTATAGGGACAAGGGGTGAAGCTTTCTTT.

The rearrangement joins TRBV27 to TRBJ1-2; D not resolved. V lost 5 bases, J lost 6 bases, and 16 bases lay in between. From germline, CDR1 is MNHEY and CDR2 SMNVEV (reference sequence). The CDR3 contains 14 residues. CDR3 nucleotides: TGTGCCAGCAGTACGAAACCGCTAAGAGATGGCTACACCTTC. This translates into CASSTKPLRDGYTF.

This clone has only a few counts. V gene TRBV2 combines with J gene TRBJ1-3; TRBD1 matches at 8 bases. Germline assignment: CDR1 SNHLY and CDR2 FYNNEI. The V and J ends lost 8 bases and 4 bases, in that order; junction bases with no gene match: 1. The CDR3 runs 12 residues. As DNA, the CDR3 is TGTGCCAGCGGGACAGGAGGAAACACCATATATTTT. This encodes CASGTGGNTIYF.

The chain has TRBV5-5 and TRBJ2-2; 11 nucleotides line up with TRBD2. Germline CDR1 and CDR2: SGHKS and YYEKEE (reference sequence). J lost 4 bases, V lost 4 bases, and 6 bases had no gene match. The CDR3 covers 16 residues. The CDR3 coding sequence is TGTGCCAGCAGCCATAGCGGGGGGGCCTCCACCGGGGAGCTGTTTTTT. This translates into CASSHSGGASTGELFF.

The chain has TRBV19 and TRBJ1-5; tentative D call: TRBD1 (6 bases). This CDR3 has 15 residues. Germline lookup yields CDR1 LNHDA and CDR2 SQIVND (reference sequence). With 5 bases removed from V and 5 bases from J, the gap between germline ends came to 16 bases. This chain's CDR3 is CASSANQGRDQPQHF. The CDR3 bases are TGTGCCAGTAGTGCAAATCAGGGGAGAGATCAGCCCCAGCATTTT.

This chain connects TRBV4-3 to TRBJ2-7, with D hard to call. V was pared by 0 bases and J by 7 bases, with 13 bases between. Germline lookup yields CDR1 LGHNA and CDR2 YSLEER. CDR3 length: 14 residues. The CDR3 bases are TGCGCCAGCAGCCAAGATCTAACTCCCAGGGAGCAGTACTTC. It yields the protein CASSQDLTPREQYF.

V gene TRBV19 combines with J gene TRBJ1-1, with a possible D match to TRBD1 (5 bases). The V end was cut by 5 bases, the J end by 0 bases, with 25 bases between. CDR1 and CDR2 from the germline V gene are LNHDA and SQIVND (reference sequence). The CDR3 sequence is 19 residues long. The chain's CDR3 is CASSPVLTESWGMNTEAFF. CDR3 bases: TGTGCCAGTAGTCCCGTTCTTACGGAATCCTGGGGCATGAACACTGAAGCTTTCTTT.